This T cell receptor beta chain was captured by sequencing in a study of blood T cell repertoires in COVID-19. Study-level information: Sources were T cells, B-cell-depleted T cells, or PBMCs; the material itself was cDNA or gDNA.

Germline-derived CDR1 and CDR2 are SGHRS and YFSETQ. The V gene lost 4 bases and the J gene lost 5 bases, with 12 bases spanning the gap. This CDR3 comprises 14 residues. Original analysis: Reference gene primer amplification gave nucleated cell count estimates. TCRdb keeps only in-frame clones here, not all; method: immunoSEQ multiplex PCR. For V, J and clone size, that table is used; D and trimming come from the DNA. The sample yields 250,000 or so clones, less than 95% seen once. A note on this clone: The same CDR3 can be traced to other DNA sequences in this sample.

Sequenced input: PBMCs or T cells enriched from blood (not recorded which). The clonotype was recovered from a man in his forties or fifties who had been exposed to COVID-19. The gene calls are TRBV5-1 and TRBJ2-2; D is perhaps TRBD2 (5 bases). The CDR3 sequence: CASSPGTGTGELFF. Here the CDR3 DNA reads TGCGCCAGCAGCCCGGGAACCGGGACCGGGGAGCTGTTTTTT.